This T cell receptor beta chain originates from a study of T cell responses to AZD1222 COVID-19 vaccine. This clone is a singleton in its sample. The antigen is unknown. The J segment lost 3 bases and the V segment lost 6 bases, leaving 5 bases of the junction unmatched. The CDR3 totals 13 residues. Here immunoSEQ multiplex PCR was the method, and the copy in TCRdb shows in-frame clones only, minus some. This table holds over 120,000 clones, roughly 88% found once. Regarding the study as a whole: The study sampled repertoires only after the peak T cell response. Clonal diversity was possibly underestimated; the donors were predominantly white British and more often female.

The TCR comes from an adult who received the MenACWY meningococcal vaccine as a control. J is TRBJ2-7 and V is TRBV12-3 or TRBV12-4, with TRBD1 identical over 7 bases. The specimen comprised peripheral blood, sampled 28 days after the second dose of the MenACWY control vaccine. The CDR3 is CASRETGSYEQYF. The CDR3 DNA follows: TGTGCCAGCAGGGAGACAGGGAGCTACGAGCAGTACTTC.